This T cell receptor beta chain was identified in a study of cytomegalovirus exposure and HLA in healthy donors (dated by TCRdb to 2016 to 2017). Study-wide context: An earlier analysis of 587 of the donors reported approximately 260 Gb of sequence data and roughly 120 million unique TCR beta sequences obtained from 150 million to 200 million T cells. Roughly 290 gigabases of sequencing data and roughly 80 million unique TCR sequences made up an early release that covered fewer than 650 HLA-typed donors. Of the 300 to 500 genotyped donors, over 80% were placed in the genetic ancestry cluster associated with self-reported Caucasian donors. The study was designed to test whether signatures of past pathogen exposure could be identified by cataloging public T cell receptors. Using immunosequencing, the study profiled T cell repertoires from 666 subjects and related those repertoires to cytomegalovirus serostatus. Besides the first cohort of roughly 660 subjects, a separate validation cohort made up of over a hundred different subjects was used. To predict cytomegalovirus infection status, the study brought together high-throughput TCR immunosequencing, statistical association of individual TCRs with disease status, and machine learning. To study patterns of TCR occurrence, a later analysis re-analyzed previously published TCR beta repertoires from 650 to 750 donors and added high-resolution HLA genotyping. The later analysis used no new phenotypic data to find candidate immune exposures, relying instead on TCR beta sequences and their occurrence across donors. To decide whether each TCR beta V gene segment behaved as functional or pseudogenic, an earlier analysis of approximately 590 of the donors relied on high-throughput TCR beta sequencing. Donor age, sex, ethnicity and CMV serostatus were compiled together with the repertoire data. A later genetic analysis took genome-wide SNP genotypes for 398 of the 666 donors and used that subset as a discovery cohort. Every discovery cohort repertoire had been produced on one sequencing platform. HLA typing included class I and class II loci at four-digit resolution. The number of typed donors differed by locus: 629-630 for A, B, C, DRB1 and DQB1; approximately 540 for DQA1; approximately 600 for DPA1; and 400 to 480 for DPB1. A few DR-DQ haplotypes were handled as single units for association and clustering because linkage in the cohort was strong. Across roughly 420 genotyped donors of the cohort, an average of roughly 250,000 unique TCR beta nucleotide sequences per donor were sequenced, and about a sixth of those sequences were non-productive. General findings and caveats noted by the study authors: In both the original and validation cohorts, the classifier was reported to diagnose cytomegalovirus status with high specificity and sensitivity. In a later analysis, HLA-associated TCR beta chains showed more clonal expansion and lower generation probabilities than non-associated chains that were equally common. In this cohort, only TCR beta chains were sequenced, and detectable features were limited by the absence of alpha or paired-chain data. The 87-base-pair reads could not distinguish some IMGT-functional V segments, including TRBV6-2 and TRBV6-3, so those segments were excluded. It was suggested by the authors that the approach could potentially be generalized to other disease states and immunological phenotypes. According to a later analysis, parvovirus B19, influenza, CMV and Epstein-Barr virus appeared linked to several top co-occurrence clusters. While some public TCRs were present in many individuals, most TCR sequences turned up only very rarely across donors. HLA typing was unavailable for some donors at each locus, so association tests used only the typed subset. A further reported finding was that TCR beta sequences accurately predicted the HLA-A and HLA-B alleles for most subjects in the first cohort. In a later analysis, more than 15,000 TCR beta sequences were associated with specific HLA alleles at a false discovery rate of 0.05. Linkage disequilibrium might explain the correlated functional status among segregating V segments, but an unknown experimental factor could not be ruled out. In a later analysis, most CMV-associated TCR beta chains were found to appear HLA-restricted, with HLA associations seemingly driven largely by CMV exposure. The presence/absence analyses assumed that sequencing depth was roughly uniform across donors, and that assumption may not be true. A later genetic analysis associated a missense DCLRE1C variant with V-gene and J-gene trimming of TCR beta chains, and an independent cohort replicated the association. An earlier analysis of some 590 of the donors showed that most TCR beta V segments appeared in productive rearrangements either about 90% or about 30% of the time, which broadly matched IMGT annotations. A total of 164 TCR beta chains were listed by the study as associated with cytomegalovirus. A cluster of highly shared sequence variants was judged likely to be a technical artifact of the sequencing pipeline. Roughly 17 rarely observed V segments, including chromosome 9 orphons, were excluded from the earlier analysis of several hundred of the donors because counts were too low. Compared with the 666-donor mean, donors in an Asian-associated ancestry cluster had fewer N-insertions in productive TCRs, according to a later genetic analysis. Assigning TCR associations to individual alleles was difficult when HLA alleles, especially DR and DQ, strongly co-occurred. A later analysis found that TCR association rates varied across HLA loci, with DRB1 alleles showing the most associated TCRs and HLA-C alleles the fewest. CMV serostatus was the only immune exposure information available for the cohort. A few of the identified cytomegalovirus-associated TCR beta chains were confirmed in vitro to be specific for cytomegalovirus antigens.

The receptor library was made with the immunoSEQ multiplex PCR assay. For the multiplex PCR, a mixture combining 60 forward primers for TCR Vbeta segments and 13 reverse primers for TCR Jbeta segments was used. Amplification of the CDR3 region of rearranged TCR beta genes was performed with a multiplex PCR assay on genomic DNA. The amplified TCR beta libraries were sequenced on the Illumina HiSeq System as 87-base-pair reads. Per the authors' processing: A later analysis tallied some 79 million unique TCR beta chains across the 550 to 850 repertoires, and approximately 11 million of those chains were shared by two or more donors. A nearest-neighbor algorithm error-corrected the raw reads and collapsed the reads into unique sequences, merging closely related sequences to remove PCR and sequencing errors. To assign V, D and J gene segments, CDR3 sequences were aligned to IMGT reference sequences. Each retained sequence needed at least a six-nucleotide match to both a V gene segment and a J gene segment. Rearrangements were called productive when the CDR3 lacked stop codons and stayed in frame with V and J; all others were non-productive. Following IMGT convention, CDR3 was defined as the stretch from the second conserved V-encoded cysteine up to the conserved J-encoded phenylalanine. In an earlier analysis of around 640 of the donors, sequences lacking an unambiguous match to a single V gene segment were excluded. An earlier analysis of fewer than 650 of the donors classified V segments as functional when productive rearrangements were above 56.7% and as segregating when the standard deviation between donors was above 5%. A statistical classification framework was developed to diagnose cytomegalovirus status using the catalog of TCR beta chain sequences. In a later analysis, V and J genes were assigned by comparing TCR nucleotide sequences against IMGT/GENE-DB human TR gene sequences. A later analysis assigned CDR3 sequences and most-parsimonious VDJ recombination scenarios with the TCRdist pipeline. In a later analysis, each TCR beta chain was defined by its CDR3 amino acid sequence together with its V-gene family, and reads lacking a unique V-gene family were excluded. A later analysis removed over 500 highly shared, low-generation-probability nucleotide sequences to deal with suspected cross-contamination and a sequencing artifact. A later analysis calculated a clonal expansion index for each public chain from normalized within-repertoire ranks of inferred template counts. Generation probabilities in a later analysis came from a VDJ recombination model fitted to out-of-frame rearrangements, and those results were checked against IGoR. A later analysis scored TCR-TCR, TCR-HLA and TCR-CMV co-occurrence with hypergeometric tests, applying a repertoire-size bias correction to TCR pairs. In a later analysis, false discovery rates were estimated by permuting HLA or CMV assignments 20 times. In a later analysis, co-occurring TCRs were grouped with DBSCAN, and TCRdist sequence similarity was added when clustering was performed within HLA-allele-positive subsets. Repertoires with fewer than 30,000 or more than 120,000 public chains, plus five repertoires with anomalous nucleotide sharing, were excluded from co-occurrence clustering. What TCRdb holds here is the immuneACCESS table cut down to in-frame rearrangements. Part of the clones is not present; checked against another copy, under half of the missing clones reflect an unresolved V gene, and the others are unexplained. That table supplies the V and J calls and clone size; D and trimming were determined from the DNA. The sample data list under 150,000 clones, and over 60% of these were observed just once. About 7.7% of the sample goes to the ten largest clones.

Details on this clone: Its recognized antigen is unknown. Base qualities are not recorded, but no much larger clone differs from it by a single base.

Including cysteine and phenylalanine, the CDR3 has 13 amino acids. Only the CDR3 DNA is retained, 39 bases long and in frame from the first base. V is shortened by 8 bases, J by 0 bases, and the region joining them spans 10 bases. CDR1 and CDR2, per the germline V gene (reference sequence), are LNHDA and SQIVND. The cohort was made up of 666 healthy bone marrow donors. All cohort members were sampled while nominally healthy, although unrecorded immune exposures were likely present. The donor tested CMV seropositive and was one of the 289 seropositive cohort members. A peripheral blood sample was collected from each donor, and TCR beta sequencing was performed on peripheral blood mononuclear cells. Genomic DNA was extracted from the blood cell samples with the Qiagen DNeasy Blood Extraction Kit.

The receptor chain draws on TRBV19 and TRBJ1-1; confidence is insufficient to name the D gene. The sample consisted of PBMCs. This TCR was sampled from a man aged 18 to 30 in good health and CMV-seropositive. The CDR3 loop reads CASREFMNTEAFF. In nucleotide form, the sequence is TGTGCCAGTCGAGAATTCATGAACACTGAAGCTTTCTTT.